The 29 T cell receptor beta chains given below trace back to one sample, sequenced in a study of cytomegalovirus exposure and HLA in healthy donors. The PCR employed 60 Vbeta primers together with 13 Jbeta primers. The method was immunoSEQ multiplex PCR; TCRdb's version includes in-frame clones alone and lacks a portion of them. The sample has about 120,000 clones; roughly 80% are singletons. The sequenced sample was PBMCs. These receptors were obtained from a man aged 25-40 years in good health and CMV-seropositive.

This clone was recorded once. The chain recombines TRBV2 with TRBJ1-2, with TRBD1 identical over 9 bases. This CDR3 is 14 amino acids long. Trimming took 6 bases from V and 3 from J; bases not matched to a gene: 5. Germline CDR1 SNHLY, CDR2 FYNNEI. The CDR3, as DNA: TGTGCCAGCAGACTCCGGGACAGGGACTATGGCTACACCTTC. This translates into CASRLRDRDYGYTF.

This clone was detected only once. The sample has other DNA sequences that encode this CDR3 too. The rearrangement uses TRBV6-5 and TRBJ1-2; possible D gene TRBD1, 6 bases. The germline CDR1 and CDR2 sequences are MNHEY and SVGAGI. V lost 3 bases and J lost 4, with 12 bases in between. There are 14 residues in the CDR3. CDR3 protein: CASSYQGQGYGYTF. The CDR3, as DNA: TGTGCCAGCAGTTATCAGGGACAAGGCTATGGCTACACCTTC.

The V gene is TRBV7-8, the J gene TRBJ2-5; maybe TRBD2 (6 bases). V lost 5 bases to trimming and J lost 3 bases, with 16 bases between them. The CDR3 has 15 residues. Germline CDR1 is SGHVS and CDR2 is FQNEAQ. The CDR3, as DNA: TGTGCCAGCAGCCTAAGGGTCCTAGCGAAAGAGACCCAGTACTTC. It is translated as CASSLRVLAKETQYF.

The V call is TRBV5-1, the J call TRBJ1-4; D remains unclear. V lost 0 bases, J lost 6 bases, and 12 bases lay in between. Germline CDR1 SGHRS, CDR2 YFSETQ. There are 15 residues in the CDR3. Here the CDR3 DNA reads TGCGCCAGCAGCTTGGGTGGCAGTCTTTATGAAAAACTGTTTTTT. Protein: CASSLGGSLYEKLFF.

The rearrangement links TRBV15 to TRBJ2-1, with 9 bases matching TRBD1. Germline V CDR1 and CDR2: LNHNV, YYDKDF (reference sequence). This CDR3 contains 17 residues. V was clipped by 3 bases and J by 8 bases; unmatched bases: 14. CDR3 protein: CATSRRTGTGRSYEQFF. DNA of the CDR3: TGTGCCACCAGCAGGCGGACCGGGACAGGGAGGTCCTATGAGCAGTTCTTC.

The V and J genes are TRBV5-1 and TRBJ2-3; 12 nucleotides line up with TRBD2. J was trimmed by 6 bases and V by 0 bases; bases with no gene match: 5. The germline V gene encodes CDR1 SGHRS and CDR2 YFSETQ. The CDR3 sequence is 16 residues long. The CDR3 DNA reads as TGCGCCAGCAGCTTGGGACTAGCGGGAGTAGCGGATACGCAGTATTTT. Translated: CASSLGLAGVADTQYF.

On this clone: The sample has other DNA sequences that encode this CDR3 too. The chain employs TRBV15 and TRBJ1-6; weak D call: TRBD1 (5 bases). V lost 0 bases and J lost 4, with 10 bases in between. The CDR3 runs 16 residues. CDR1 LNHNV and CDR2 YYDKDF come from the germline V gene (reference sequence). The CDR3 DNA reads TGTGCCACCAGCAGAGAGGGCAGGGTGTATAATTCACCCCTCCACTTT. This encodes CATSREGRVYNSPLHF.

The chain has TRBV9 and TRBJ2-7, with 8 bases lining up with TRBD1. Germline CDR1 reads SGDLS; CDR2 reads YYNGEE. The CDR3 extends over 14 amino acids. V shed 4 bases and J 2 bases; nucleotides not matched to a gene: 5. The DNA for the CDR3 is TGTGCCAGCAGCATCGGACAGGGCGCCTACGAGCAGTACTTC. Translation: CASSIGQGAYEQYF.

In its sample, this clone was seen a few times. This chain joins TRBV12-5 and TRBJ2-1; the match to TRBD2 covers 8 bases. The CDR3 is 18 residues long. V lost 1 base to trimming and J lost 4 bases; unmatched junction nucleotides: 12. Germline CDR1 is LGHNT and CDR2 is FRNRAP. CDR3 coding DNA: TGTGCTAGTGGTTTGGCCGCTCGCGGAAGCGGGAGTTACAATGAGCAGTTCTTC. Its protein product is CASGLAARGSGSYNEQFF.

The chain joins TRBV7-3 to TRBJ2-7, with 7 bases fitting TRBD1. The V and J ends lost 5 bases and 4 bases, in that order; junction bases with no gene match: 11. There are 15 residues in the CDR3. Germline V lookup: CDR1 SGHTA, CDR2 FQGTGA. The CDR3: CASSPEGAGAYEQYF. CDR3 nucleotide sequence: TGTGCCAGCAGCCCTGAGGGGGCCGGAGCTTACGAGCAGTACTTC.

The chain employs TRBV6-1 and TRBJ1-3; no reliable D call. This CDR3 is built from 17 residues. Germline CDR1 is MNHNS and CDR2 is SASEGT. The ends were cut back, 2 bases at V and 0 bases at J, with 14 bases in the middle. The CDR3 DNA follows: TGTGCCAGCAGTGAAAGTGGGCTCGTAAGCTCTGGAAACACCATATATTTT. This codes for CASSESGLVSSGNTIYF.

Only one count was recorded for this clone. This chain uses TRBV9 with TRBJ2-1, with TRBD2 identical over 8 bases. Unmatched junction bases numbered 4, after V lost 3 bases and J lost 2 bases. The CDR3 loop spans 15 amino acids. Germline V gene data show CDR1 as SGDLS and CDR2 as YYNGEE. The CDR3 DNA reads TGTGCCAGCAGCGGAGGGACTAGGGCCTACAATGAGCAGTTCTTC. Translating it yields CASSGGTRAYNEQFF.

This chain joins TRBV28 and TRBJ1-2; D unresolved. Germline CDR1 is MDHEN and CDR2 is SYDVKM. Trimming left V 6 bases short and J 4 bases short, with 12 bases between. The CDR3 is 13 amino acids. This CDR3 reads CASRPDGLYGYTF. The CDR3 nucleotides are TGTGCCAGCAGACCTGACGGACTCTATGGCTACACCTTC.

This clone was counted between two and nine times. This chain joins TRBV7-2 and TRBJ1-1; the match to TRBD1 covers 7 bases. The V segment lost 5 bases and the J segment 4 bases; nucleotides outside the gene matches: 19. The CDR3 is 18 residues long. Germline assignment: CDR1 SGHTA and CDR2 FQGNSA. This CDR3 reads CASSPPDETGITSTEAFF. DNA for the CDR3: TGTGCCAGCAGCCCCCCTGACGAGACAGGGATTACAAGCACTGAAGCTTTCTTT.

In nucleotides, the CDR3 is TGCGCCAGCAGCTCCCAGACAGGGTCGGAGACCCAGTACTTC. As protein: CASSSQTGSETQYF. This chain connects TRBV5-1 to TRBJ2-5; 7 bases align to TRBD1. Germline V CDR1 and CDR2: SGHRS, YFSETQ. The CDR3 consists of 14 residues. The J segment lost 5 bases and the V segment lost 3 bases, leaving 7 bases of the junction unmatched.

V is TRBV27 and J is TRBJ2-1; a weak D match, TRBD2 (6 bases). V was shortened by 3 bases and J by 5 bases, with 11 bases between the two germline ends. The CDR3 sequence is 14 residues long. CDR1 MNHEY and CDR2 SMNVEV come from the germline V gene (reference sequence). The CDR3 is CASSLGWGDNEQFF. In nucleotides, the CDR3 is TGTGCCAGCAGTTTGGGGTGGGGGGACAATGAGCAGTTCTTC.

As to this clone: Relative to the germline gene, one junction end is altered; a read error may explain this. The chain joins TRBV7-9 to TRBJ1-1; 8 bases map to TRBD1. CDR1 SEHNR and CDR2 FQNEAQ come from the germline V gene (reference sequence). The CDR3 loop spans 18 amino acids. The CDR3 sequence is CASSFGPFRQGAYTEASF. The CDR3, as DNA: TGTGCCAGCAGCTTTGGACCCTTTCGGCAGGGGGCTTACACTGAAGCTTCCTTT.

This chain uses TRBV10-2 with TRBJ2-5, with a tentative D call TRBD2 (6 bases). Trimming cost V 6 bases and J 1 base, with 9 bases left between them. Germline assignment: CDR1 WSHSY and CDR2 SAAADI. This CDR3 region has 13 residues. This CDR3 reads CASREGGQETQYF. For the CDR3, the DNA is TGCGCCAGCAGGGAGGGCGGCCAAGAGACCCAGTACTTC.

V is TRBV6-6 and J is TRBJ1-5, with D unresolved. V lost 11 bases and J lost 2, with 13 bases in between. This CDR3 comprises 13 residues. The germline V gene encodes CDR1 MNHNY and CDR2 SVGAGI (reference sequence). The CDR3 bases are TGTGCCGTATCTAGGCTTGGCAATCAGCCCCAGCATTTT. This sequence encodes CAVSRLGNQPQHF.

This clone was observed once. The chain carries TRBV9 and TRBJ2-2; D is undetermined. Germline V gene sequence: CDR1 SGDLS, CDR2 YYNGEE. The CDR3 is made up of 16 amino acids. V was cut by 4 bases and J by 7 bases, with 20 bases left in between. The CDR3 sequence is CASSPEGSFPNGELFF. The CDR3 DNA sequence: TGTGCCAGCAGCCCCGAAGGTAGCTTCCCAAACGGGGAGCTGTTTTTT.

The J gene is TRBJ2-5, the V gene TRBV9; 14 bases agree with TRBD2. Gene TRBJ2-7 matches the end of the DNA better, so the J call may be wrong. The CDR3 totals 18 residues. CDR1 is SGDLS, CDR2 YYNGEE, per germline. CDR3 DNA: TGTGCCAGCAGCGCGGGAGGGTCTGGACTAGCGGGGGGCTACGAGCAGTACTTC. Residues: CASSAGGSGLAGGYEQYF.

This sequence joins TRBV5-6 and TRBJ1-1; D might be TRBD1 (5 bases). The ends were cut back, 4 bases at V and 6 bases at J, with 13 bases in the middle. CDR3 length equals 13 residues. Germline CDR1 is SGHDT and CDR2 is YYEEEE. In DNA form, the CDR3 reads TGTGCCAGCAGCCACGGGGGTTGGGCTGAAGCTTTCTTT. Protein sequence: CASSHGGWAEAFF.

This chain joins TRBV10-2 and TRBJ2-3, with D perhaps matching TRBD1 (5 bases). Deletions cut 3 bases from V and 1 base from J, with 8 bases between. CDR1 and CDR2 (germline): WSHSY, SAAADI. The CDR3 extends over 14 amino acids. The CDR3 bases are TGCGCCAGCAGTGACAGGGTTGGCACAGATACGCAGTATTTT. It translates to CASSDRVGTDTQYF.

V usage is TRBV6-5 and J usage is TRBJ1-2; D is perhaps TRBD1 (6 bases). CDR3 length equals 14 residues. Germline V gene sequence: CDR1 MNHEY, CDR2 SVGAGI. V gave up 4 bases and J gave up 8 bases, with 17 bases separating them. The CDR3 DNA follows: TGTGCCAGCAGTTTACTAGGCAGGGGTGGAGGCTACACCTTC. Translation: CASSLLGRGGGYTF.

The chain is built from TRBV5-6 and TRBJ1-2; 7 bases fit TRBD1. The germline V gene encodes CDR1 SGHDT and CDR2 YYEEEE. This CDR3 spans 15 amino acids. Germline trimming cut 0 bases from V and 4 bases from J; bases unmatched to any gene: 6. The CDR3 protein is CASSLEHRGIYGYTF. The DNA for the CDR3 is TGTGCCAGCAGCTTGGAGCACAGGGGAATCTATGGCTACACCTTC. The variable domain in full, with the rest retrieved from reference TRBV5-6 and TRBJ1-2, is DAGVTQSPTHLIKTRGQQVTLRCSPKSGHDTVSWYQQALGQGPQFIFQYYEEEERQRGNFPDRFSGHQFPNYSSELNVNALLLGDSALYLCASSLEHRGIYGYTFGSGTRLTVV.

This clone was picked up one time. Mismatch with germline at one junction end may stem from a read error. The chain recombines TRBV7-9 with TRBJ1-4; D remains unclear. Germline values: CDR1 SEHNR, CDR2 FQNEAQ (reference sequence). The CDR3 contains 13 residues. The CDR3 reads CSSSFPGPEKLFF. DNA for the CDR3: TGTTCCAGCAGCTTCCCGGGTCCAGAAAAACTGTTTTTT.

The chain joins TRBV15 to TRBJ1-6; unclear D gene. Germline V gene sequence: CDR1 LNHNV, CDR2 YYDKDF (reference sequence). The length of the CDR3 is 14 residues. V gave up 0 bases and J gave up 9 bases, with 9 bases separating them. As DNA, the CDR3 is TGTGCCACCAGCAGAGATCCCCATTTTTCACCCCTCCACTTT. Protein product: CATSRDPHFSPLHF.

The V gene is TRBV2, the J gene TRBJ2-2; 7 bases are shared with TRBD1. The germline V gene encodes CDR1 SNHLY and CDR2 FYNNEI. The CDR3 extends over 15 amino acids. Losses at the gene ends were 7 bases for V and 4 bases for J; bases not matched to a gene: 9. The CDR3 DNA follows: TGTGCCAGCACCGATGACAGGGTGGGCACCGGGGAGCTGTTTTTT. Protein sequence: CASTDDRVGTGELFF.

The chain employs TRBV6-6 and TRBJ1-5; TRBD1 matches 12 bases. The V and J ends lost 6 bases and 2 bases, in that order; junction bases with no gene match: 5. CDR3 length: 16 amino acids. The germline CDR1 and CDR2 sequences are MNHNY and SVGAGI (reference sequence). CDR3 region: CASSGGTGGGNQPQHF. In DNA form, the CDR3 reads TGTGCCAGCAGCGGGGGGACAGGGGGCGGCAATCAGCCCCAGCATTTT.